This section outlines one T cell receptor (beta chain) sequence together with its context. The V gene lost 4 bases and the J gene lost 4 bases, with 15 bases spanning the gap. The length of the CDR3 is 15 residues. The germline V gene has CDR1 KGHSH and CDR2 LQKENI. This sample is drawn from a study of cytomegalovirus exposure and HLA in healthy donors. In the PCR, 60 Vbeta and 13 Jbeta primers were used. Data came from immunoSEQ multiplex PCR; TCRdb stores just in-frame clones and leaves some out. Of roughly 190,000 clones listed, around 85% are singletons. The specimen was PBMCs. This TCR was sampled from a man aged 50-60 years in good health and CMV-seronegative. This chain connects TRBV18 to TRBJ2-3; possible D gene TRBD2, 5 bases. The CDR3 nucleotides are TGTGCCAGCTCACGTATGGACGGGCGGGCAGATACGCAGTATTTT. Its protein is CASSRMDGRADTQYF.